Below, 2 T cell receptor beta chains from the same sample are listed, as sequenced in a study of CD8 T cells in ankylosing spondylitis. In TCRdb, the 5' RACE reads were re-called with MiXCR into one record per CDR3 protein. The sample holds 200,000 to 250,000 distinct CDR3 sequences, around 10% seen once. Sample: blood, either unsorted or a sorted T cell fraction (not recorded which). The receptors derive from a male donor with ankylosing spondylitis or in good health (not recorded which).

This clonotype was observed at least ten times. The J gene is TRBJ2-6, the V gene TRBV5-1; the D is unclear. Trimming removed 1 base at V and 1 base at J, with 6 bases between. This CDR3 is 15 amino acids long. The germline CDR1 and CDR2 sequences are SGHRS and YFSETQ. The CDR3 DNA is TGCGCCAGCAGCTTGAAGCTATCTGGGGCCAACGTCCTGACTTTC. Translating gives CASSLKLSGANVLTF.

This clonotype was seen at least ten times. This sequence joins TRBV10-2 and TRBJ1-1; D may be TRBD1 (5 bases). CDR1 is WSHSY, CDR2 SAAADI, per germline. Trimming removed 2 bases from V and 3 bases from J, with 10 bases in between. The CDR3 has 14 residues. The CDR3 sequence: CASSEEGRHTEAFF. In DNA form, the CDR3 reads TGCGCCAGCAGTGAGGAGGGGAGGCACACTGAAGCTTTCTTT.